The TCR beta chain described here comes from a study of beta chain features in type 1 diabetes. Expressed TCRB transcripts got sequenced, as all isolated RNA was reverse transcribed. Clones were read by immunoSEQ multiplex PCR, and TCRdb kept only the in-frame ones, dropping some. The sample includes under 450,000 clones, about 15% seen only once; the top ten take roughly 0.038%. Only a few counts were recorded for this clone. The TCR sequence derives from a young man in good health. Sequencing input: naive CD4+ T cells from blood.

Written as DNA, the CDR3 is TGTGCCATCAGTGAGTCGGGGCCCCACGAGCAGTACTTC. As protein: CAISESGPHEQYF. The rearrangement joins TRBV10-3 to TRBJ2-7; TRBD1 might be the D (5 bases). CDR3 length equals 13 residues. Germline loops: CDR1 ENHRY, CDR2 SYGVKD. V was trimmed by 0 bases and J by 5 bases, leaving 8 bases between them.